The source of this T cell receptor beta chain is a study of blood T cell repertoires in COVID-19. Study background: Sample material is recorded as cDNA or gDNA derived from T cells, B-cell-depleted T cells, or PBMCs.

CDR1 MNHEY and CDR2 SMNVEV come from the germline V gene (reference sequence). CDR3 length: 17 residues. The V and J ends lost 4 bases and 4 bases respectively, with 19 bases between them. Original data processing: The assay estimated nucleated cells by amplifying reference gene primers. Clones were read by immunoSEQ multiplex PCR, and TCRdb kept only the in-frame ones, dropping some. From that table come the V and J calls and clone size; the DNA was used to work out D and trimming. The data hold about 110,000 clones, with approximately 85% observed a single time. In its sample, this clone was seen once.

Sequenced material: peripheral blood. This chain joins TRBV27 and TRBJ1-4; D is unresolved. The receptor was derived from a middle-aged man with acute or convalescent COVID-19. The chain's CDR3 is CASSSNLGGVVNEKLFF. The CDR3 DNA reads as TGTGCCAGCAGTTCAAACTTAGGAGGCGTCGTTAATGAAAAACTGTTTTTT.